These 28 T cell receptor beta chains were sequenced from one sample in a study of blood T cell repertoires in COVID-19. The protocol was immunoSEQ multiplex PCR, while the TCRdb copy is restricted to in-frame clones and leaves out a portion. The sample lists tens of thousands of clones, about 92% occurring once. The sequenced sample was peripheral blood. These receptors all come from a man between 18 and 35 years old with COVID-19, enrolled during active disease.

CDR3 sequence: CASSYSRAGRGTEAFF. CDR3 bases: TGTGCCAGCAGTTACTCTCGGGCAGGGAGGGGCACTGAAGCTTTCTTT. This sequence joins TRBV6-2 or TRBV6-3 and TRBJ1-1; TRBD1 is a possible D gene (5 bases). V lost 0 bases and J lost 4, with 15 bases in between. Germline V gene sequence: CDR1 MNHEY, CDR2 SVGEGT. The CDR3 contains 16 residues.

This chain connects TRBV9 to TRBJ2-1, with TRBD2 identical over 11 bases. The germline V gene encodes CDR1 SGDLS and CDR2 YYNGEE. V gave up 5 bases and J gave up 0 bases; unmatched junction bases: 7. The CDR3 sequence is 17 residues long. CDR3 nucleotides: TGTGCCAGCAGTGGGACTAGCGGCCTAAGCTCCTACAATGAGCAGTTCTTC. Translating it yields CASSGTSGLSSYNEQFF.

The chain has TRBV7-9 and TRBJ2-7; D is undetermined. V was cut by 5 bases and J by 4 bases, with 9 bases left in between. Germline CDR1 is SEHNR and CDR2 is FQNEAQ (reference sequence). The CDR3 contains 12 residues. In DNA, the CDR3 is TGTGCCAGCAGCAAAGACGGGTACGAGCAGTACTTC. The encoded protein is CASSKDGYEQYF.

In regard to this clone: A junction boundary mismatches the germline segment, possibly from a read error. The V call is TRBV27, the J call TRBJ2-5; no reliable D call. The CDR3 is made up of 13 amino acids. Per the germline V gene, CDR1 is MNHEY and CDR2 is SMNVEV (reference sequence). CDR3 DNA: TGTGCCAGCAGTATACACCAGCAAGAGGCCCAGTACTTC. Protein sequence: CASSIHQQEAQYF.

The chain employs TRBV11-2 and TRBJ1-6; 7 nucleotides align to TRBD1. V was pared by 5 bases and J by 3 bases, with 4 bases of the junction left unmatched. Germline-derived CDR1 and CDR2 are SGHAT and FQNNGV. This CDR3 has 15 amino acids. The CDR3 loop is CASSATGLYNSPLHF. The CDR3 nucleotides read TGTGCCAGCAGCGCGACAGGGCTCTATAATTCACCCCTCCACTTT.

Concerning this clone itself: At one of its ends the junction is not consistent with the germline gene, which may arise from a read error. This chain joins TRBV19 and TRBJ1-4, with D perhaps matching TRBD1 (5 bases). CDR1 is LNHDA and CDR2 is SQIVND in the germline V gene (reference sequence). The CDR3 covers 16 residues. CDR3 coding DNA: TGTGCCAGTAGTATCCTGCTGACAGTTATAGATGAAAAACTGCTTTTT. Its protein is CASSILLTVIDEKLLF.

In this sample, this clone turned up a few times. One end of the junction does not line up with germline, which may come from a read error. This chain links TRBV5-4 with TRBJ2-1; a weak D match, TRBD2 (5 bases). Germline V gene sequence: CDR1 SGHNT, CDR2 YYREEE (reference sequence). This CDR3 contains 15 residues. CDR3 coding DNA: TGTTCCAGCAGCAAAGGGAGCGGACCCTACAATGAGCAGTTCTTC. It specifies CSSSKGSGPYNEQFF.

This clone was observed a single time. V gene TRBV10-3 combines with J gene TRBJ1-3; TRBD1 agrees at 7 bases. V shed 9 bases and J 4 bases; nucleotides not matched to a gene: 12. Germline loops: CDR1 ENHRY, CDR2 SYGVKD. The CDR3 runs 15 residues. The CDR3 spells CAIQGQPPRGNTIYF. The CDR3 coding sequence is TGTGCCATTCAGGGACAGCCGCCTCGGGGAAACACCATATATTTT.

The chain employs TRBV7-9 and TRBJ1-2, with 11 nucleotides matching TRBD1. This CDR3 has 15 amino acids. CDR1 SEHNR and CDR2 FQNEAQ come from the germline V gene (reference sequence). V trimming: 5 bases; J trimming: 5 bases; junction bases outside the gene matches: 7. In DNA form, the CDR3 reads TGTGCCAGCAGCCGGGGGACAGGGGGAATTTATGGCTACACCTTC. Translation: CASSRGTGGIYGYTF.

J is TRBJ2-7 and V is TRBV27, with D possibly matching TRBD1 (5 bases). CDR1 MNHEY and CDR2 SMNVEV come from the germline V gene (reference sequence). V lost 6 bases to trimming and J lost 3 bases, with 18 bases between them. The CDR3 is made up of 15 amino acids. The CDR3 sequence: CASSHRLTGHYEQYF. The DNA for the CDR3 is TGTGCCAGCAGCCACAGATTAACAGGACACTACGAGCAGTACTTC.

The rearrangement uses TRBV3-1 (or the pseudogene TRBV3-2) and TRBJ2-1; TRBD2 matches 11 bases. This CDR3 has 15 amino acids. Germline V gives CDR1 LGHDT, CDR2 YNNKEL (reference sequence). Trimming at V came to 1 base and at J to 9 bases, leaving 5 bases not matched to a gene. The CDR3 region is CASSQGGSGRGEQFF. The CDR3 DNA follows: TGTGCCAGCAGCCAAGGCGGTAGCGGGAGGGGTGAGCAGTTCTTC.

The V call is TRBV2, the J call TRBJ2-1, with TRBD2 matching 13 bases. The CDR3 consists of 13 residues. V gave up 8 bases and J gave up 6 bases; unmatched junction bases: 1. CDR1 SNHLY and CDR2 FYNNEI come from the germline V gene. Here the CDR3 DNA reads TGTGCCAGCCGGACTAGCGGGGGCAATGAGCAGTTCTTC. As protein: CASRTSGGNEQFF.

This sequence joins TRBV7-8 and TRBJ1-1; TRBD1 matches 7 bases. V shed 6 bases, J shed 0 bases, and the junction held 10 bases outside the gene matches. Germline CDR1 SGHVS, CDR2 FQNEAQ. This CDR3 is 16 amino acids long. The CDR3 sequence is CASSHTQGPVNTEAFF. The CDR3 DNA reads TGTGCCAGCAGTCACACACAGGGGCCAGTGAACACTGAAGCTTTCTTT.

The V gene is TRBV6-4, the J gene TRBJ2-1; 12 bases are shared with TRBD2. The V and J ends lost 5 bases and 4 bases, in that order; junction bases with no gene match: 15. Germline CDR1 MRHNA, CDR2 SNTAGT. The CDR3 runs 19 residues. The CDR3 sequence is CASSSSTSGRPASYNEQFF. CDR3 nucleotide sequence: TGTGCCAGCAGTTCTTCCACTAGCGGGAGGCCCGCAAGTTACAATGAGCAGTTCTTC.

The chain has TRBV10-3 and TRBJ1-5, with a weak D call TRBD1 (5 bases). The V gene's germline CDR1 is ENHRY and CDR2 SYGVKD. Trimming took 0 bases from V and 3 from J, leaving 9 bases between them. The CDR3 sequence is 15 residues long. CDR3 nucleotides: TGTGCCATCAGTGAGTCGCCAGGGCCCAATCAGCCCCAGCATTTT. Translating gives CAISESPGPNQPQHF.

The chain combines TRBV28 with TRBJ2-7; 14 bases align to TRBD2. CDR1 and CDR2 (germline): MDHEN, SYDVKM. The CDR3 covers 15 residues. Trimming at V came to 7 bases and at J to 5 bases, leaving 7 bases not matched to a gene. CDR3 bases: TGTGCCAGCACCCCCCCGGGACTAGCGGGAGACGAGCAGTACTTC. Protein: CASTPPGLAGDEQYF.

The chain joins TRBV6-5 to TRBJ1-5; D is perhaps TRBD1 (6 bases). Germline V gene lookup returns CDR1 MNHEY and CDR2 SVGAGI. Trimming removed 6 bases from V and 5 bases from J, with 17 bases in between. There are 15 residues in the CDR3. In DNA form, the CDR3 reads TGTGCCAGCAGCCGTATACAGGGTTCCGATCAGCCCCAGCATTTT. Translated: CASSRIQGSDQPQHF.

The chain recombines TRBV27 with TRBJ2-7; perhaps TRBD2 as D (6 bases). The germline V gene encodes CDR1 MNHEY and CDR2 SMNVEV (reference sequence). The CDR3 spans 15 residues. Trimming stripped 0 bases from V and 4 bases from J, with 13 bases between. CDR3 nucleotides: TGTGCCAGCAGTTTATCCGGGGGTCCAAGATACGAGCAGTACTTC. This gives the protein CASSLSGGPRYEQYF.

The chain has TRBV18 and TRBJ2-3; 10 nucleotides agree with TRBD2. The CDR3 has 14 residues. Trimming took 4 bases from V and 5 from J; bases not matched to a gene: 3. CDR1 is KGHSH and CDR2 is LQKENI in the germline V gene. The CDR3 spells CASSRVAGGDTQYF. Written as DNA, the CDR3 is TGTGCCAGCTCACGAGTAGCGGGAGGAGATACGCAGTATTTT.

CDR3: CASSLGGTAYEQYF. CDR3 bases: TGTGCCAGCAGCTTAGGGGGGACAGCCTACGAGCAGTACTTC. The chain is built from TRBV7-2 and TRBJ2-7; 7 positions agree with TRBD1. The CDR3 totals 14 residues. Germline V lookup: CDR1 SGHTA, CDR2 FQGNSA. V shed 1 base and J 2 bases; nucleotides not matched to a gene: 2.

The chain recombines TRBV5-4 with TRBJ2-7, with 9 nucleotides matching TRBD2. The CDR3 covers 16 residues. Germline CDR1 reads SGHNT; CDR2 reads YYREEE (reference sequence). Losses at the gene ends were 0 bases for V and 12 bases for J; bases not matched to a gene: 16. CDR3 DNA: TGTGCCAGCAGCTTGGGCCCACGCGCGGAGCGGGAGGTCGTGTACTTC. Translated: CASSLGPRAEREVVYF.

This clone was seen only a few times. V gene TRBV27 combines with J gene TRBJ1-2; D gene uncertain. V was clipped by 2 bases and J by 4 bases, with 8 bases between them. Germline lookup yields CDR1 MNHEY and CDR2 SMNVEV (reference sequence). The CDR3 extends over 13 amino acids. CDR3 DNA: TGTGCCAGCAGTTTAGGCGGGTCCTATGGCTACACCTTC. This gives the protein CASSLGGSYGYTF.

This chain connects TRBV27 to TRBJ2-1; TRBD1 matches 12 bases. The CDR3 covers 15 residues. The germline V gene has CDR1 MNHEY and CDR2 SMNVEV (reference sequence). V was clipped by 7 bases and J by 5 bases; unmatched bases: 6. DNA for the CDR3: TGTGCCAGCATCCTCCGGGACAGGGGGCACAATGAGCAGTTCTTC. It translates to CASILRDRGHNEQFF.

The rearrangement joins TRBV5-4 to TRBJ1-2, with TRBD1 matching over 8 bases. Looked up from germline, CDR1 is SGHNT and CDR2 is YYREEE (reference sequence). V was clipped by 0 bases and J by 2 bases; unmatched bases: 3. The CDR3 is made up of 15 amino acids. The CDR3 spells CASSLGQGANYGYTF. The CDR3 DNA reads as TGTGCCAGCAGCTTGGGCCAGGGGGCCAACTATGGCTACACCTTC.

The J gene is TRBJ1-2, the V gene TRBV12-3 or TRBV12-4; D ambiguous. The CDR3 is made up of 11 amino acids. Trimming shortened V by 5 bases and J by 8 bases, and 9 bases separated the two germline ends. The CDR3 nucleotides read TGTGCCAGCAGTCGAGGCGCGGGCTACACCTTC. Translating gives CASSRGAGYTF.

This clone has only one observation. The J gene is TRBJ1-5, the V gene TRBV7-9, with TRBD1 identical over 7 bases. The germline gives CDR1 SEHNR, CDR2 FQNEAQ (reference sequence). The CDR3 runs 13 residues. Trimming took 5 bases from V and 8 from J; bases not matched to a gene: 6. The CDR3 nucleotides read TGTGCCAGCAGCCTACAGGGGCGAGAGCCCCAGCATTTT. It is translated as CASSLQGREPQHF.

This chain connects TRBV5-4 to TRBJ2-7, with 11 nucleotides matching TRBD1. The junction had 4 bases not matched to a gene; V was cut back by 0 bases and J by 2 bases. The CDR3 has 16 residues. CDR1 SGHNT and CDR2 YYREEE come from the germline V gene (reference sequence). The CDR3 nucleotides read TGTGCCAGCAGCTTGGGGACAGGGGGCTTCACCTACGAGCAGTACTTC. It translates to CASSLGTGGFTYEQYF.

CDR3 sequence reads: CASSYPTGTGGTLGGNTIYF. For the CDR3, the DNA is TGTGCCAGCAGCTACCCTACCGGGACAGGGGGGACATTGGGTGGAAACACCATATATTTT. The chain couples TRBV13 to TRBJ1-3; 11 nucleotides line up with TRBD1. The CDR3 sequence is 20 residues long. J was trimmed by 3 bases and V by 4 bases; bases with no gene match: 17. The germline V gene encodes CDR1 PRHDT and CDR2 FYEKMQ (reference sequence).